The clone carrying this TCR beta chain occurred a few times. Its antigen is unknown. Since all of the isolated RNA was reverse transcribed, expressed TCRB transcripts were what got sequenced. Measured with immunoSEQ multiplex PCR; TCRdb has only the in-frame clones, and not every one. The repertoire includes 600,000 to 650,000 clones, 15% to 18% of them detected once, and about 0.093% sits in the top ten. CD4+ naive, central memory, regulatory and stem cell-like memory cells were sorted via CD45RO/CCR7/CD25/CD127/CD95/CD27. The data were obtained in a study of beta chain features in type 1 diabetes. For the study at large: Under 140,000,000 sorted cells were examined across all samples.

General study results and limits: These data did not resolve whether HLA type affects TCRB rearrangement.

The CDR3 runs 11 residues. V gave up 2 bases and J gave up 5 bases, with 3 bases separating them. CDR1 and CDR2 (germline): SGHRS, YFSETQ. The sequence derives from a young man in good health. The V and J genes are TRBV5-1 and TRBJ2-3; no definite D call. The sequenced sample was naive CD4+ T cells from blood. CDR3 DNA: TGCGCCAGCAGCTTTATAGATACGCAGTATTTT. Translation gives CASSFIDTQYF.